The rows below give T cell receptor beta chains drawn from one sample of a study of response to subunit inactivated influenza vaccine. TCRdb fed the RT-PCR reads into MiXCR, producing one record per CDR3 protein. The table has fewer than 600,000 distinct CDR3 sequences, roughly 7.6% seen once. Sequences were derived from PBMCs from blood, sampled around 25 months after vaccination. These receptors originate from a man aged 45 to 70 who received an inactivated influenza vaccine. The CDR3 runs from the conserved cysteine through the conserved F or W. A D gene is named only where the DNA matches it firmly. Clone size appears in some rows only: once, few, many, or a class for an expanded clone.

j_call d_call clone_size cdr3_length v_call cdr3_aa cdr3_nt
TRBJ2-6 . . 17 TRBV7-2 CASSYQQGISGANVLTF TGTGCCAGCAGCTACCAACAGGGCATCTCTGGGGCCAACGTCCTGACTTTC
TRBJ2-2 . . 16 TRBV12-3/TRBV12-4 CASSKQLVSNTGELFF TGTGCCAGCAGCAAACAGTTGGTCTCGAACACCGGGGAGCTGTTTTTT
TRBJ1-3 TRBD1 . 16 TRBV7-9 CASSLAVPRGGNTIYF TGTGCCAGCAGCTTAGCCGTCCCCAGGGGGGGAAACACCATATATTTT
TRBJ2-7 TRBD1 many 14 TRBV29-1 CSVEGQGRLNEQYF TGCAGCGTTGAAGGACAGGGTCGTTTGAACGAGCAGTACTTC
TRBJ1-3 . few 13 TRBV5-1 CASMLGPGNTIYF TGCGCCAGCATGCTTGGGCCGGGAAACACCATATATTTT
TRBJ2-1 TRBD2 . 17 TRBV20-1 CSASGLAGGIYYNEQFF TGCAGTGCATCCGGACTAGCGGGGGGCATATACTACAATGAGCAGTTCTTC
TRBJ2-2 TRBD2 few 16 TRBV20-1 CSATRTSGLNTGELFF TGCAGTGCTACCCGAACTAGCGGCTTAAACACCGGGGAGCTGTTTTTT
TRBJ2-3 . . 12 TRBV20-1 CSARDVPKTVYF TGCAGTGCTAGAGATGTCCCCAAGACAGTGTATTTT
TRBJ1-6 TRBD1 many 14 TRBV3-1 CASRQTGGLSPLHF TGTGCCAGCAGACAGACAGGGGGCCTCTCACCCCTCCACTTT
TRBJ2-7 . . 15 TRBV7-2 CASRSRDARSYEQYF TGTGCCAGCAGGAGCCGGGACGCACGCTCCTACGAGCAGTACTTC
TRBJ2-1 TRBD2 . 15 TRBV6-1 CASSERAGKGDEQFF TGTGCCAGCAGTGAAAGAGCGGGAAAAGGGGATGAGCAGTTCTTC
TRBJ1-5 TRBD1 many 13 TRBV29-1 CSVVGDRGQPQHF TGCAGCGTTGTGGGGGACAGGGGACAGCCCCAGCATTTT
TRBJ2-5 . . 13 TRBV20-1 CSASRTIQETQYF TGCAGTGCTAGCCGAACTATCCAAGAGACCCAGTACTTC
TRBJ1-5 . few 13 TRBV6-1 CASGVLWDQPQHF TGTGCCAGCGGGGTCTTGTGGGATCAGCCCCAGCATTTT
TRBJ1-2 . . 12 TRBV30 CAWRSSGYGYTF TGTGCCTGGAGATCCTCCGGCTATGGCTACACCTTC
TRBJ2-3 . . 14 TRBV2 CASSVGSLTDTQYF TGTGCCAGCAGTGTTGGTTCCCTCACAGATACGCAGTATTTT
TRBJ1-1 TRBD1 . 13 TRBV27 CASNDRANTEAFF TGTGCCAGCAACGACAGGGCGAACACTGAAGCTTTCTTT
TRBJ1-5 . few 15 TRBV6-5 CASSVLQDSNQPQHF TGTGCCAGCAGTGTACTACAGGATTCCAATCAGCCCCAGCATTTT
TRBJ1-1 . few 11 TRBV29-1 CSYELGTEAFF TGCAGCTACGAACTGGGGACTGAAGCTTTCTTT
TRBJ2-4 . . 16 TRBV20-1 CSAREQERVAKNIQYF TGCAGTGCTAGAGAACAAGAGAGGGTAGCCAAAAACATTCAGTACTTC
TRBJ1-5 . many 13 TRBV12-3/TRBV12-4 CASSRDHNQPQHF TGTGCCAGCAGCCGCGATCACAATCAGCCCCAGCATTTT
TRBJ2-7 . few 12 TRBV3-1 CASSPPGGYPYF TGTGCCAGCAGCCCCCCAGGCGGCTACCCGTACTTC
TRBJ2-7 . . 12 TRBV7-8 CASSPRYYEQYF TGTGCCAGCAGCCCCCGATACTACGAGCAGTACTTC
TRBJ2-1 . many 14 TRBV7-2 CASSLAIWDLEQFF TGTGCCAGCAGCTTAGCCATCTGGGATTTGGAGCAGTTCTTC
TRBJ2-4 TRBD1 . 14 TRBV29-1 CSVLRQGFENIQYF TGCAGCGTCCTCCGACAGGGGTTCGAAAACATTCAGTACTTC
TRBJ2-1 TRBD1 few 14 TRBV4-1 CASSQPGQGGEQFF TGCGCCAGCAGCCAACCGGGACAGGGAGGCGAGCAGTTCTTC
TRBJ2-7 . many 12 TRBV11-2 CASSLIRYEQYF TGTGCCAGCAGCTTAATTCGGTACGAGCAGTACTTC
TRBJ2-5 . . 15 TRBV6-1 CASRPLAGRGETQYF TGTGCCAGCAGACCCCTCGCAGGGCGGGGAGAGACCCAGTACTTC
TRBJ1-5 TRBD1 . 17 TRBV6-2/TRBV6-3 CASRRQGRRDSNQPQHF TGTGCCAGCAGACGACAGGGAAGGCGGGATAGCAATCAGCCCCAGCATTTT
TRBJ2-1 . few 15 TRBV2 CASSESSGRYNEQFF TGTGCCAGCAGTGAATCGTCAGGGCGGTATAATGAGCAGTTCTTC
TRBJ2-7 TRBD1 . 16 TRBV4-1 CASSQADRGQFYEQYF TGCGCCAGCAGCCAAGCGGACAGGGGGCAGTTCTACGAGCAGTACTTC
TRBJ1-1 TRBD1 . 12 TRBV6-1 CASSEMGQGTFF TGTGCCAGCAGTGAAATGGGACAGGGAACTTTCTTT
TRBJ2-7 TRBD2 many 16 TRBV20-1 CSAVGASGILSYEQYF TGCAGTGCTGTGGGGGCTAGCGGGATCCTTTCCTACGAGCAGTACTTC
TRBJ2-1 . many 14 TRBV4-3 CASSQFAGMGEQFF TGCGCCAGCAGCCAATTCGCGGGAATGGGTGAGCAGTTCTTC
TRBJ1-2 TRBD1 few 13 TRBV12-3/TRBV12-4 CASSPRTGKGYTF TGTGCCAGCAGTCCAAGGACAGGGAAAGGCTACACCTTC
TRBJ1-2 . few 13 TRBV18 CASSPSKNYGYTF TGTGCCAGCTCACCATCAAAGAACTATGGCTACACCTTC
TRBJ2-1 . few 15 TRBV9 CASSVGQSAYNEQFF TGTGCCAGCAGCGTAGGGCAAAGCGCCTACAATGAGCAGTTCTTC
TRBJ1-5 . many 12 TRBV29-1 CSVGGVNQPQHF TGCAGCGTTGGGGGAGTCAATCAGCCCCAGCATTTT
TRBJ2-1 . many 16 TRBV24-1 CATSDPRGTAYNEQFF TGTGCCACCAGTGACCCCCGAGGGACCGCCTACAATGAGCAGTTCTTC
TRBJ2-7 TRBD1 . 13 TRBV29-1 CSVANGQGAGQYF TGCAGCGTCGCAAATGGACAGGGCGCGGGGCAGTACTTC
TRBJ2-7 . . 14 TRBV20-1 CSAKPPGAHYEQYF TGCAGTGCTAAACCCCCGGGAGCACACTACGAGCAGTACTTC
TRBJ2-1 TRBD1 many 12 TRBV29-1 CSGGQGTNEQFF TGCAGCGGGGGACAGGGGACGAATGAGCAGTTCTTC
TRBJ2-7 TRBD1 . 15 TRBV5-6 CASSSTWDSFYEQYF TGTGCCAGCAGCTCGACCTGGGACAGCTTCTACGAGCAGTACTTC
TRBJ1-1 . many 14 TRBV3-1 CASSQFPMNTEAFF TGTGCCAGCAGCCAATTCCCTATGAACACTGAAGCTTTCTTT
TRBJ1-1 . many 11 TRBV29-1 CSVLRGAEAFF TGCAGCGTCCTCCGAGGGGCTGAAGCTTTCTTT
TRBJ2-7 . few 17 TRBV28 CASSLILTGQSSYEQYF TGTGCCAGCAGTCTCATCCTGACAGGCCAGAGCTCCTACGAGCAGTACTTC
TRBJ2-1 . . 12 TRBV7-9 CASSTGQTSEFF TGTGCCAGCAGCACAGGACAGACTTCGGAGTTCTTC
TRBJ2-5 . . 15 TRBV9 CASSVSPGVQETQYF TGTGCCAGCAGCGTAAGTCCAGGGGTCCAAGAGACCCAGTACTTC
TRBJ2-7 . few 14 TRBV28 CASSLKGEFLEQYF TGTGCCAGCAGTCTCAAGGGGGAGTTTCTCGAGCAGTACTTC
TRBJ2-1 TRBD2 many 15 TRBV20-1 CSAREGTSGGNEQFF TGCAGTGCTAGAGAAGGCACTAGCGGGGGAAATGAGCAGTTCTTC